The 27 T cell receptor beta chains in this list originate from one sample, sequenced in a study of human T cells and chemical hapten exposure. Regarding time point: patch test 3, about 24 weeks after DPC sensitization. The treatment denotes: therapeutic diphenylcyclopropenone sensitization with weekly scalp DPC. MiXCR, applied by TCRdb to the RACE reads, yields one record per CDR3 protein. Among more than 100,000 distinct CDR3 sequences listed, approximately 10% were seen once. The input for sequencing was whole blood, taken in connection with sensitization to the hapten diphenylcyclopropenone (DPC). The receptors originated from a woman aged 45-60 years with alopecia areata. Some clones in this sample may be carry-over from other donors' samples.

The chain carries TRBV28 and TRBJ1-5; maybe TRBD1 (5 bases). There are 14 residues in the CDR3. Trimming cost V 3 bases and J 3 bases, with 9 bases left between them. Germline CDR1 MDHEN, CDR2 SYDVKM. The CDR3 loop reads CASSFPRANQPQHF. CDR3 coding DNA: TGTGCCAGCAGTTTCCCCAGGGCCAATCAGCCCCAGCATTTT.

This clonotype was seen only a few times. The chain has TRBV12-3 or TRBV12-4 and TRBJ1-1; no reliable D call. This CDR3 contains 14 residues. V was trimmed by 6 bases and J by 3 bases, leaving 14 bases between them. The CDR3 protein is CASRLRVSDTEAFF. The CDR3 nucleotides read TGTGCCAGCAGGCTGCGGGTTAGTGACACTGAAGCTTTCTTT.

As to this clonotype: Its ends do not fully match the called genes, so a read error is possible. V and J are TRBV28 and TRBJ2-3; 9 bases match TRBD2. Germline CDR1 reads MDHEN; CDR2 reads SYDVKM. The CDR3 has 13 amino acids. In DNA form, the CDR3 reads TGTGCCAGCAGTTTTGTCATAGGCGGGAGGGACGATTTT. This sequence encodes CASSFVIGGRDDF.

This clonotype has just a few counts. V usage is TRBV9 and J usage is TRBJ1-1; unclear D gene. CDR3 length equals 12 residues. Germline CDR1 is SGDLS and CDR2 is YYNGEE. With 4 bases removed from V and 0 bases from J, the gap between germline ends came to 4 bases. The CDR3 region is CASSTLNTEAFF. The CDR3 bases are TGTGCCAGCAGCACTTTGAACACTGAAGCTTTCTTT.

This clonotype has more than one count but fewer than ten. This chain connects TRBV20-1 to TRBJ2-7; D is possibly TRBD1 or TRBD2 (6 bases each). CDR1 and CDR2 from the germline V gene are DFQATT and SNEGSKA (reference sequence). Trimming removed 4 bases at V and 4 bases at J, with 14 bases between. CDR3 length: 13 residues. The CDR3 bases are TGCAGTGCTATAGGGGGGAGATTTTACGAGCAGTACTTC. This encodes CSAIGGRFYEQYF.

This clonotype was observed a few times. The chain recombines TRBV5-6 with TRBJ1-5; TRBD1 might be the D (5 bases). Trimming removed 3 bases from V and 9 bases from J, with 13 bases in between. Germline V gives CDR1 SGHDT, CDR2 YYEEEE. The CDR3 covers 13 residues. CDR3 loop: CASSSSGAGPQHF. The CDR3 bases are TGTGCCAGCAGCTCTAGCGGGGCGGGGCCCCAGCATTTT. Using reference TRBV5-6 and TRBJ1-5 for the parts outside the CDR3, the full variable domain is DAGVTQSPTHLIKTRGQQVTLRCSPKSGHDTVSWYQQALGQGPQFIFQYYEEEERQRGNFPDRFSGHQFPNYSSELNVNALLLGDSALYLCASSSSGAGPQHFGDGTRLSIL.

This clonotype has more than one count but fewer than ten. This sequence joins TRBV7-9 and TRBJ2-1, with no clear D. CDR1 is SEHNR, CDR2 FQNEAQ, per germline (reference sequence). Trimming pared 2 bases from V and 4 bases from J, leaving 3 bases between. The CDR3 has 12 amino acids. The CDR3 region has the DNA TGTGCCAGCAGCTTATTGTACAATGAGCAGTTCTTC. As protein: CASSLLYNEQFF.

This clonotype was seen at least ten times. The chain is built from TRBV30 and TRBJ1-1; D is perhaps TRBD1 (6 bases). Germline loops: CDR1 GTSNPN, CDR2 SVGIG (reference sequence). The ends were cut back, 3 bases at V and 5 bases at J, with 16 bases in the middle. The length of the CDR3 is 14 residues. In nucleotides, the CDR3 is TGTGCCTGGAGAAAGCAGGGGACGGGGACTGAAGCTTTCTTT. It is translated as CAWRKQGTGTEAFF. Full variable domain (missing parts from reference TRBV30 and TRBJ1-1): SQTIHQWPATLVQPVGSPLSLECTVEGTSNPNLYWYRQAAGRGLQLLFYSVGIGQISSEVPQNLSASRPQDRQFILSSKKLLLSDSGFYLCAWRKQGTGTEAFFGQGTRLTVV.

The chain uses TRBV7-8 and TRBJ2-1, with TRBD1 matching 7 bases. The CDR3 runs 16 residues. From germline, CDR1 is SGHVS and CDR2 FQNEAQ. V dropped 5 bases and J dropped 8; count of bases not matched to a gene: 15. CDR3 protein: CASSLRQRGLDYEQFF. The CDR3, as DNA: TGTGCCAGCAGCCTCCGACAAAGGGGGCTAGACTATGAGCAGTTCTTC.

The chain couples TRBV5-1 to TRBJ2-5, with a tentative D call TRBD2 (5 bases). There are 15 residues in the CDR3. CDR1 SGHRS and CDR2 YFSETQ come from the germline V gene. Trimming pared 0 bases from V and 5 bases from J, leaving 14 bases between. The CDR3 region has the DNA TGCGCCAGCAGCTTGGAACTAGGGTTGGGCGAGACCCAGTACTTC. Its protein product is CASSLELGLGETQYF.

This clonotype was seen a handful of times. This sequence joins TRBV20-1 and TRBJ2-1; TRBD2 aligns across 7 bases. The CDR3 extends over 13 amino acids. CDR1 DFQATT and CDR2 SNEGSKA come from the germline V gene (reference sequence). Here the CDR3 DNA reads TGCAGCCGGGAGGATCCTTCCTACAATGAGCAGTTCTTC. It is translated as CSREDPSYNEQFF.

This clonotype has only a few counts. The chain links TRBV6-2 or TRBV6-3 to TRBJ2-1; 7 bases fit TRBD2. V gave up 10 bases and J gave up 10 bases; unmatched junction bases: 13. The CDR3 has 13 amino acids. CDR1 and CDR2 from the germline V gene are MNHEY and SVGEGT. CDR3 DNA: TGTGCCACAAGTCTAGCGGCCGGGGGGGAGCAGTTCTTC. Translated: CATSLAAGGEQFF.

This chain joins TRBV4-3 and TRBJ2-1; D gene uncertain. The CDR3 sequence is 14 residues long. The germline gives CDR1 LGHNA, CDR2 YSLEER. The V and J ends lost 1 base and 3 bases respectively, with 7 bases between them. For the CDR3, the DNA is TGCGCCAGCAGCCAAGCAGTCCGCTACAATGAGCAGTTCTTC. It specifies CASSQAVRYNEQFF.

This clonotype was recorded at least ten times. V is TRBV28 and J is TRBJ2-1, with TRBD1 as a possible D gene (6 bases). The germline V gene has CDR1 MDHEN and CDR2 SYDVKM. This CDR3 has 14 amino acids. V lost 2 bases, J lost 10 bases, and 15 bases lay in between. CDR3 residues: CASSLVGGNKEQFF. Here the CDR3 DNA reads TGTGCCAGCAGTTTAGTAGGGGGTAATAAGGAGCAGTTCTTC.

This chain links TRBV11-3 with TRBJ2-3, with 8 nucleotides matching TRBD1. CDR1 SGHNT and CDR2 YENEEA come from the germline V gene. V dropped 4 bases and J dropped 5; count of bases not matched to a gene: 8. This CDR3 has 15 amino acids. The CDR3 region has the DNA TGTGCCAGCAGCTCCCAGGGGGCTAGTGGAGATACGCAGTATTTT. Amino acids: CASSSQGASGDTQYF.

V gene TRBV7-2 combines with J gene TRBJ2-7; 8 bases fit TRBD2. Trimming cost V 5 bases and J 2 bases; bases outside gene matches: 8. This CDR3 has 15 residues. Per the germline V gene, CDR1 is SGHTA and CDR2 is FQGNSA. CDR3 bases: TGTGCCAGCAGCCTCGGTCCGGGACTAGCCTACGAGCAGTACTTC. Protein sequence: CASSLGPGLAYEQYF.

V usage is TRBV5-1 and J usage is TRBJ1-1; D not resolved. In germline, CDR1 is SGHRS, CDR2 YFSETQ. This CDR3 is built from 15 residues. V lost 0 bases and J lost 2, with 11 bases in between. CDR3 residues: CASSLDASPNTEAFF. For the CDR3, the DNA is TGCGCCAGCAGCTTGGATGCCAGCCCTAACACTGAAGCTTTCTTT. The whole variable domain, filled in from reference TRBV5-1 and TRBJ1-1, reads KAGVTQTPRYLIKTRGQQVTLSCSPISGHRSVSWYQQTPGQGLQFLFEYFSETQRNKGNFPGRFSGRQFSNSRSEMNVSTLELGDSALYLCASSLDASPNTEAFFGQGTRLTVV.

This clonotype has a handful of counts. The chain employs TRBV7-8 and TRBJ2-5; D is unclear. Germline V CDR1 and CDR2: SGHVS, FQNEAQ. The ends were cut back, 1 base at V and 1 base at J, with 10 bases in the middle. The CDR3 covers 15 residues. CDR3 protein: CASSLEYNFQETQYF. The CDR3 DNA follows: TGTGCCAGCAGCTTAGAGTACAACTTCCAAGAGACCCAGTACTTC.

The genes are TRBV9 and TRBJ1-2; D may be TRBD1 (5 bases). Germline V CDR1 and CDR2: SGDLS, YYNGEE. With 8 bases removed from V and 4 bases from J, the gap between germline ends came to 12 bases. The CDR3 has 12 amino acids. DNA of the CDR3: TGTGCCAGTGGGGGGTTTCGCTATGGCTACACCTTC. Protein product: CASGGFRYGYTF.

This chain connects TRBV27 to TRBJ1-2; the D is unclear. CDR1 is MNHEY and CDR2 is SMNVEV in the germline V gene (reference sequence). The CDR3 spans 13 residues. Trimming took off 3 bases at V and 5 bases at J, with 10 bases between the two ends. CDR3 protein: CASSFRLFYGYTF. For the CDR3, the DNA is TGTGCCAGCAGTTTTAGACTTTTTTATGGCTACACCTTC.

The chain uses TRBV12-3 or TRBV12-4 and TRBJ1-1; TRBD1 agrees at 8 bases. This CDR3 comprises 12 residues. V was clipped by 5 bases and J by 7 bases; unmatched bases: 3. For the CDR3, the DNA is TGTGCCAGCAGTCTCGGGACAGGTGAAGCTTTCTTT. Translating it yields CASSLGTGEAFF.

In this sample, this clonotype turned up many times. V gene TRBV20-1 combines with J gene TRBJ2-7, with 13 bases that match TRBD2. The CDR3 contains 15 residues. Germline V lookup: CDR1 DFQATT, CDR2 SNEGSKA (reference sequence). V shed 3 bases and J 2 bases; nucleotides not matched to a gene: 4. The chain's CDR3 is CSASRLAGGPYEQYF. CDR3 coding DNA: TGCAGTGCTAGCCGACTAGCGGGGGGACCCTACGAGCAGTACTTC.

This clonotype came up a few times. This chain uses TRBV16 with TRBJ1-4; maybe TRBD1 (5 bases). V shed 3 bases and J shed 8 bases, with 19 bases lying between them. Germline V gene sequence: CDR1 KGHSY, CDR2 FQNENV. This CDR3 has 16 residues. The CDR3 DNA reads TGTGCCAGCAGCCAGACCCCAGGCCCCGGGGGGGAAAAACTGTTTTTT. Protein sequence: CASSQTPGPGGEKLFF.

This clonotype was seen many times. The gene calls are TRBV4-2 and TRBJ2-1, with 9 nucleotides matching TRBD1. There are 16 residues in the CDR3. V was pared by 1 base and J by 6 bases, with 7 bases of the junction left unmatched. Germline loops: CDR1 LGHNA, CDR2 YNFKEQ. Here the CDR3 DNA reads TGTGCCAGCAGCCAAGGTTGGGACAGGGCGACCAATGAGCAGTTCTTC. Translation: CASSQGWDRATNEQFF.

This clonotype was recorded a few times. CDR3 residues: CASSPRLLSNYGYTF. DNA of the CDR3: TGTGCCAGCAGCCCCCGTCTCCTATCTAACTATGGCTACACCTTC. The chain joins TRBV4-2 to TRBJ1-2; D is ambiguous. The CDR3 is 15 amino acids. In germline, CDR1 is LGHNA, CDR2 YNFKEQ. V shed 4 bases and J shed 0 bases, with 12 bases lying between them.

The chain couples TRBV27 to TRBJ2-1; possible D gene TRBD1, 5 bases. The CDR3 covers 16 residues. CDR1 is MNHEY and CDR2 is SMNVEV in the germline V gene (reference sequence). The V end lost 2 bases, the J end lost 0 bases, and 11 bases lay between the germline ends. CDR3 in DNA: TGTGCCAGCAGTTTAGGGCAGGGCATCTCCTACAATGAGCAGTTCTTC. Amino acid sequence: CASSLGQGISYNEQFF.

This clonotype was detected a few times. DNA for the CDR3: TGTGCCAGCAGCCGGACAGGGCCGGTCACTGAAGCTTTCTTT. As protein: CASSRTGPVTEAFF. This chain links TRBV4-2 with TRBJ1-1, with 8 bases that match TRBD1. V trimming: 4 bases; J trimming: 4 bases; junction bases outside the gene matches: 5. Germline CDR1 LGHNA, CDR2 YNFKEQ. This CDR3 has 14 amino acids.